This note documents a single T cell receptor (beta chain) sequence. The method was immunoSEQ multiplex PCR; TCRdb's version includes in-frame clones alone and lacks a portion of them. The data show around 250,000 clones, about four fifths seen once. The CDR3 runs to 17 residues. Losses at the gene ends were 3 bases for V and 5 bases for J; bases not matched to a gene: 10. Germline lookup yields CDR1 SGDLS and CDR2 YYNGEE. The sample originates from a study of blood T cell repertoires in COVID-19. Overall study: From the United States, Italy and Spain came samples of acute and convalescent COVID-19.

This receptor was taken from a middle-aged man with active or convalescent COVID-19. The sample consisted of peripheral blood. The rearrangement links TRBV9 to TRBJ2-2, with 10 bases lining up with TRBD2. Here the CDR3 reads CASSASPAGGPTGELFF. CDR3 DNA sequence: TGTGCCAGCAGCGCCTCCCCAGCGGGAGGGCCAACCGGGGAGCTGTTTTTT.